The 10 T cell receptor beta chains in this list originate from one sample, sequenced in a study of cytomegalovirus exposure and HLA in healthy donors. The PCR ran on 60 Vbeta and 13 Jbeta primers. Using immunoSEQ multiplex PCR, the repertoire was profiled, and TCRdb retains in-frame clones only, with some absent. The sample has more than 150,000 clones; approximately 80% are singletons. Sequencing was performed on PBMCs. All receptors come from a girl aged 2-10 years in good health and CMV-seropositive.

J is TRBJ1-5 and V is TRBV5-6, with D perhaps TRBD1 (6 bases). The germline V gene encodes CDR1 SGHDT and CDR2 YYEEEE. The CDR3 extends over 14 amino acids. Trimming shortened V by 4 bases and J by 4 bases, and 12 bases separated the two germline ends. CDR3: CASSRARGNQPQHF. The CDR3 DNA sequence: TGTGCCAGCAGCCGGGCCAGGGGTAATCAGCCCCAGCATTTT.

The rearrangement uses TRBV7-9 and TRBJ1-5; 7 bases map to TRBD1. The CDR3 has 15 amino acids. Germline V lookup: CDR1 SEHNR, CDR2 FQNEAQ (reference sequence). The V and J ends lost 6 bases and 9 bases, in that order; junction bases with no gene match: 14. The CDR3 DNA reads TGTGCCAGCAGTTACGACAGGGAAGGGGACCGGCCCCAGCATTTT. This translates into CASSYDREGDRPQHF. Together with reference TRBV7-9 and TRBJ1-5, the CDR3 gives the full variable domain: DTGVSQNPRHKITKRGQNVTFRCDPISEHNRLYWYRQTLGQGPEFLTYFQNEAQLEKSRLLSDRFSAERPKGSFSTLEIQRTEQGDSAMYLCASSYDREGDRPQHFGDGTRLSIL.

This chain uses TRBV19 with TRBJ1-1, with 10 positions matching TRBD1. This CDR3 has 15 residues. Germline V gives CDR1 LNHDA, CDR2 SQIVND (reference sequence). The ends lost 5 bases at V and 4 bases at J; junction bases unmatched: 7. CDR3 sequence (DNA): TGTGCCAGTAGTGACCGGACAGGGGGTAGCACTGAAGCTTTCTTT. Protein: CASSDRTGGSTEAFF.

The chain recombines TRBV5-7 with TRBJ1-1; tentative D call: TRBD1 (5 bases). TRBV5-7 carries the ORF label, with uncertain function. With 2 bases removed from V and 4 bases from J, the gap between germline ends came to 18 bases. The CDR3 is made up of 16 amino acids. CDR3 nucleotide sequence: TGTGCCAGCAGCTTTGGGGGGGGTTGTATTCGCACTGAAGCTTTCTTT. Protein: CASSFGGGCIRTEAFF.

This rearrangement joins TRBV7-7 to TRBJ1-1; the match to TRBD1 covers 8 bases. This CDR3 contains 16 residues. The V segment lost 1 base and the J segment 0 bases; nucleotides outside the gene matches: 4. In germline, CDR1 is SSHAT, CDR2 FNYEAQ (reference sequence). CDR3 bases: TGTGCCAGCAGCTTAGTACGGACAGGGATGAACACTGAAGCTTTCTTT. This encodes CASSLVRTGMNTEAFF.

The chain links TRBV5-6 to TRBJ2-1; 11 bases are shared with TRBD2. Germline V gene data show CDR1 as SGHDT and CDR2 as YYEEEE. V trimming: 5 bases; J trimming: 7 bases; junction bases outside the gene matches: 14. CDR3 size: 17 residues. The CDR3 is CASRELPGLADLNEQFF. The CDR3 DNA sequence: TGTGCCAGCAGGGAACTACCGGGACTAGCGGACTTAAATGAGCAGTTCTTC.

The chain employs TRBV5-1 and TRBJ2-7; TRBD2 agrees at 9 bases. V trimming: 5 bases; J trimming: 7 bases; junction bases outside the gene matches: 10. The CDR3 has 14 amino acids. Per germline, CDR1 SGHRS and CDR2 YFSETQ. The CDR3 DNA sequence: TGCGCCAGCAGTCAGACTAGCGGCACGGGGGAGCAGTACTTC. This sequence encodes CASSQTSGTGEQYF.

This clone was observed a single time. The genes are TRBV15 and TRBJ2-7, with TRBD1 identical over 9 bases. The trim removed 1 base at V and 6 bases at J, leaving 13 bases unmatched. This CDR3 has 17 residues. Germline CDR1 is LNHNV and CDR2 is YYDKDF (reference sequence). The CDR3 nucleotides read TGTGCCACCAGCAGAGGCCCCTTCGGGACAGGGTTAGGCGAGCAGTACTTC. It is translated as CATSRGPFGTGLGEQYF.

This clone was found a few times. The CDR3, as DNA: TGTGCCAGCAGTGAAGCGGGGGGGGCCACCGGGGAGCTGTTTTTT. This sequence encodes CASSEAGGATGELFF. The chain has TRBV6-4 and TRBJ2-2, with 10 positions matching TRBD2. From germline, CDR1 is MRHNA and CDR2 SNTAGT. Unmatched junction bases numbered 2, after V lost 3 bases and J lost 4 bases. CDR3 length equals 15 residues.

This chain links TRBV7-9 with TRBJ1-6; D possibly corresponds to TRBD1 (5 bases). Germline assignment: CDR1 SEHNR and CDR2 FQNEAQ (reference sequence). The CDR3 is 14 residues long. V lost 3 bases to trimming and J lost 9 bases, with 12 bases between them. The chain's CDR3 is CASSFGGVGSPLHF. Here the CDR3 DNA reads TGTGCCAGCAGCTTCGGGGGAGTAGGTTCACCCCTCCACTTT.